This T cell receptor beta chain was retrieved from a study of regulatory T cells in long-lasting Graves disease. Notes on the study in general: When disease was persistent, TRBV28, TRBJ1-2 and TRBJ2-5 were the favored segments. A greater number of public clonotypes (2,741) was shared by persistent patients than by new patients (just over 950). TCR diversity was lower in persistent Graves' patients (versus newly diagnosed ones). Analyses excluded thyroid tissue, covering peripheral blood alone.

The germline V gene has CDR1 LGHDT and CDR2 YNNKEL (reference sequence). With 4 bases removed from V and 0 bases from J, the gap between germline ends came to 10 bases. CDR3 size: 15 residues. Through Arm-PCR of CDR3 regions and iRepertoire HTBI primers, TCR beta libraries were built. Using its own MiXCR run on the multiplex PCR reads, TCRdb lists one record per CDR3 protein. The sample lists 520,000 or so distinct CDR3 sequences, approximately 12% occurring once. Stated time point: newly diagnosed GD, antithyroid drugs for less than 3 months. RNA extracted from PBMCs served as the sequencing template. This clonotype showed up many times. Its antigen is as yet unknown. The sample was also linked to a second study, of T cells in Graves' hyperthyroidism and ophthalmopathy.

This clonotype was obtained from a woman in her twenties or thirties with Graves disease. V and J are TRBV3-1 and TRBJ1-3; D not resolved. Sequenced here: peripheral blood mononuclear cells (PBMCs), sampled at new diagnosis, from a patient treated with antithyroid drugs. The CDR3 DNA sequence: TGTGCCAGCAGCCCCCGACGTATCTCTGGAAACACCATATATTTT. Translation: CASSPRRISGNTIYF.